This T cell receptor (beta chain) originates from a study of T cell responses to AZD1222 COVID-19 vaccine. Overall study findings and caveats: Donors in the cohort were predominantly white British and more often female, and clonal diversity was possibly underestimated.

Some clones are missing from TCRdb's copy, which holds only in-frame ones; the method was immunoSEQ multiplex PCR. Altogether fewer than 120,000 clones are present, 80% to 95% being singletons, with the ten largest covering 2.5%. Losses at the gene ends were 0 bases for V and 2 bases for J; bases not matched to a gene: 2. Looked up from germline, CDR1 is SGHRS and CDR2 is YFSETQ. This CDR3 is 14 amino acids long. Details on this clone: The target antigen is unknown.

The sequence came from an adult who received the AZD1222 COVID-19 vaccine. The rearrangement links TRBV5-1 to TRBJ2-7; TRBD1 agrees at 7 bases. The starting material was peripheral blood, obtained 28 days after the second AZD1222 dose. The CDR3 protein is CASSLGQGPYEQYF. CDR3 nucleotides: TGCGCCAGCAGCTTGGGACAGGGACCCTACGAGCAGTACTTC.